Each of the 21 T cell receptor beta chains below was sequenced from the same sample in a study of T cells in Graves' hyperthyroidism and ophthalmopathy. RNA transcripts yielded amplified TCR beta CDR3 regions. The primer set for the first-round RT-PCR of the TCR CDR3 was HTBI. TCRdb reanalysed the multiplex PCR reads using MiXCR and keeps one entry per CDR3 protein. The table records 450,000 to 650,000 distinct CDR3 sequences, about 15% of them present only once. The sample was blood. The receptors were gathered from a woman between 18 and 29 years old with Graves' ophthalmopathy.

In its sample, this clonotype was seen many times. The V and J genes are TRBV20-1 and TRBJ2-7; weak D call: TRBD2 (6 bases). The germline V gene encodes CDR1 DFQATT and CDR2 SNEGSKA (reference sequence). Trimming shortened V by 0 bases and J by 5 bases, and 14 bases separated the two germline ends. The CDR3 has 14 residues. CDR3 loop: CSARDRSREDEQYF. The CDR3, as DNA: TGCAGTGCTAGAGATCGAAGCAGGGAGGACGAGCAGTACTTC.

The CDR3 loop is CATSPLGGGTVGYTF. For the CDR3, the DNA is TGTGCCACCAGCCCCCTGGGCGGGGGGACCGTCGGCTACACCTTC. The chain couples TRBV15 to TRBJ1-2; possible D gene TRBD1, 5 bases. Germline V lookup: CDR1 LNHNV, CDR2 YYDKDF (reference sequence). The length of the CDR3 is 15 residues. V was pared by 5 bases and J by 8 bases, with 21 bases between.

This clonotype was counted many times. V gene TRBV2 combines with J gene TRBJ2-3; 9 nucleotides line up with TRBD2. The CDR3 consists of 15 residues. V lost 6 bases and J lost 9; bases outside the gene matches: 13. Germline loops: CDR1 SNHLY, CDR2 FYNNEI. The CDR3 DNA follows: TGTGCCAGCAGACAAGCGGGGGGTTCCTCTGAAACGCAGTATTTT. Encoded protein: CASRQAGGSSETQYF. Drawing the rest from reference TRBV2 and TRBJ2-3, the complete variable domain is EPEVTQTPSHQVTQMGQEVILRCVPISNHLYFYWYRQILGQKVEFLVSFYNNEISEKSEIFDDQFSVERPDGSNFTLKIRSTKLEDSAMYFCASRQAGGSSETQYFGPGTRLTVL.

The chain recombines TRBV14 with TRBJ2-7; D may be TRBD1 or TRBD2 (5 bases each). Trimming removed 4 bases at V and 3 bases at J, with 16 bases between. This CDR3 region has 15 residues. CDR1 is SGHDN and CDR2 is FVKESK in the germline V gene. CDR3 residues: CASSLSRDDLYEQYF. CDR3 bases: TGTGCCAGCAGCCTATCCCGGGACGATCTCTACGAGCAGTACTTC. Full variable domain (rest looked up from reference TRBV14 and TRBJ2-7): EAGVTQFPSHSVIEKGQTVTLRCDPISGHDNLYWYRRVMGKEIKFLLHFVKESKQDESGMPNNRFLAERTGGTYSTLKVQPAELEDSGVYFCASSLSRDDLYEQYFGPGTRLTVT.

As to this clonotype: This may come from a read error, since a much larger clone is one base off. The chain uses TRBV2 and TRBJ2-4, with D tentatively TRBD2 (5 bases). Per the germline V gene, CDR1 is SNHLY and CDR2 is FYNNEI. The CDR3 sequence is 16 residues long. The CDR3 DNA follows: TGTGCCAGCGGTGACATTTTAGGACTCCAAGAAGACATTCAGTACTTC. Translating gives CASGDILGLQEDIQYF.

This clonotype was detected a few times. This chain uses TRBV13 with TRBJ1-1, with 7 bases matching TRBD1. J was trimmed by 7 bases and V by 5 bases; bases with no gene match: 7. The CDR3 length is 13 residues. Germline CDR1 is PRHDT and CDR2 is FYEKMQ (reference sequence). CDR3 region: CASSPQGVNEAFF. The CDR3 DNA is TGTGCCAGCAGCCCCCAGGGGGTGAATGAAGCTTTCTTT.

In its sample, this clonotype was seen many times. This chain links TRBV5-1 with TRBJ2-3; D gene uncertain. Looked up from germline, CDR1 is SGHRS and CDR2 is YFSETQ. Trimming took off 6 bases at V and 0 bases at J, with 11 bases between the two ends. The CDR3 is 14 amino acids. CDR3 in DNA: TGCGCCAGCAACGGCAGGAGCAGCACAGATACGCAGTATTTT. Translated: CASNGRSSTDTQYF.

This clonotype was recorded at least ten times. The chain is built from TRBV27 and TRBJ2-7; the D gene is possibly TRBD1 (5 bases). Germline values: CDR1 MNHEY, CDR2 SMNVEV (reference sequence). The CDR3 is 13 residues long. Trimming took 4 bases from V and 2 from J, leaving 9 bases between them. The CDR3 nucleotides read TGTGCCAGCAGTTACCGACAGACCTACGAGCAGTACTTC. Its translation: CASSYRQTYEQYF.

The chain employs TRBV7-6 and TRBJ2-7; weak D call: TRBD1 (5 bases). This CDR3 comprises 19 residues. Germline V gene lookup returns CDR1 SGHVS and CDR2 FNYEAQ. Trimming took 2 bases from V and 2 from J, leaving 25 bases between them. The CDR3 nucleotides are TGTGCCAGCAGCTTAAATTTGACCGACAGCCTAAGAGGTCCCTACGAGCAGTACTTC. Translating gives CASSLNLTDSLRGPYEQYF.

V and J are TRBV6-2 or TRBV6-3 and TRBJ1-6; possible D gene TRBD1, 5 bases. The CDR3 has 14 residues. Trimming left V 4 bases short and J 10 bases short, with 14 bases between. Germline V gene lookup returns CDR1 MNHEY and CDR2 SVGEGT. CDR3 residues: CASSLSGAGSPLHF. CDR3 bases: TGTGCCAGCAGTTTGAGCGGGGCAGGATCACCCCTCCACTTT.

The CDR3 sequence: CATSSPGHFFYNEQFF. The DNA of the CDR3 is TGTGCCACCAGCTCCCCGGGACACTTTTTCTACAATGAGCAGTTCTTC. The V gene is TRBV24-1, the J gene TRBJ2-1; a possible D gene is TRBD1 (6 bases). This CDR3 has 16 residues. V lost 7 bases and J lost 3, with 18 bases in between. CDR1 and CDR2 from the germline V gene are KGHDR and SFDVKD.

This rearrangement joins TRBV5-4 to TRBJ1-3; 9 bases agree with TRBD1. The germline CDR1 and CDR2 sequences are SGHNT and YYREEE (reference sequence). The CDR3 has 17 amino acids. The trim removed 4 bases at V and 0 bases at J, leaving 8 bases unmatched. In DNA, the CDR3 is TGTGCCAGCAGCCTCAGGACAGGGGTCCACTCTGGAAACACCATATATTTT. Translating it yields CASSLRTGVHSGNTIYF.

This clonotype was seen a few times. The chain carries TRBV7-9 and TRBJ2-3, with D possibly called TRBD1 or TRBD2 (7 bases each). V was trimmed by 0 bases and J by 3 bases, leaving 22 bases between them. The CDR3 spans 19 residues. The germline CDR1 and CDR2 sequences are SEHNR and FQNEAQ (reference sequence). CDR3 amino acids: CASSLANRGEGQITDTQYF. The CDR3, as DNA: TGTGCCAGCAGCTTAGCGAACCGAGGGGAGGGACAGATAACAGATACGCAGTATTTT.

This clonotype was seen a handful of times. The rearrangement uses TRBV19 and TRBJ2-5; perhaps TRBD2 as D (7 bases). Germline V CDR1 and CDR2: LNHDA, SQIVND (reference sequence). V gave up 0 bases and J gave up 5 bases, with 13 bases separating them. This CDR3 has 15 residues. CDR3 DNA: TGTGCCAGTAGTATAGAGGGGGGGGGGCGGGAGACCCAGTACTTC. Its translation is CASSIEGGGRETQYF.

This clonotype showed up many times. The chain employs TRBV29-1 and TRBJ2-3, with 7 bases matching TRBD2. The germline gives CDR1 SQVTM, CDR2 ANQGSEA. Trimming removed 3 bases from V and 3 bases from J; junction bases left unmatched: 0. This CDR3 contains 12 residues. CDR3 coding DNA: TGCAGCGTTGAGGGGGGGACAGATACGCAGTATTTT. This translates into CSVEGGTDTQYF.

The chain recombines TRBV24-1 with TRBJ2-3, with no clear D. Deletions cut 4 bases from V and 6 bases from J, with 22 bases between. This CDR3 is 17 amino acids long. Germline V gene data show CDR1 as KGHDR and CDR2 as SFDVKD. The CDR3 sequence: CATSEGADRVWGDTQYF. The CDR3 DNA reads as TGTGCCACCAGTGAAGGCGCCGATAGGGTTTGGGGTGATACGCAGTATTTT.

This clonotype was found many times. J is TRBJ2-5 and V is TRBV18; D could derive from TRBD1 or TRBD2 (6 bases each). V lost 0 bases and J 9 bases, leaving 14 bases between the germline ends. The V gene's germline CDR1 is KGHSH and CDR2 LQKENI. The CDR3 totals 14 residues. DNA of the CDR3: TGTGCCAGCTCACCACCCGGGACAACGGGGGCCCAGTACTTC. Amino acids: CASSPPGTTGAQYF.

This clonotype was seen repeatedly, ten times or more. This chain joins TRBV7-9 and TRBJ2-7; 10 bases match TRBD1. There are 15 residues in the CDR3. CDR1 SEHNR and CDR2 FQNEAQ come from the germline V gene (reference sequence). The trim removed 6 bases at V and 1 base at J, leaving 6 bases unmatched. CDR3 in DNA: TGTGCCAGCAGATTGACAGGGGGCGCTTCCTACGAGCAGTACTTC. The encoded protein is CASRLTGGASYEQYF.

V usage is TRBV30 and J usage is TRBJ2-1, with 8 bases that match TRBD1. The V gene end was trimmed by 5 bases and the J gene end by 4 bases; junction bases not matched to a gene: 4. CDR3 length equals 13 residues. From germline, CDR1 is GTSNPN and CDR2 SVGIG (reference sequence). The CDR3 nucleotides are TGTGCCTGGGGTCAGGGGGCTTACAATGAGCAGTTCTTC. Amino acid sequence: CAWGQGAYNEQFF.

The V and J genes are TRBV24-1 and TRBJ2-3; D is unclear. The germline V gene has CDR1 KGHDR and CDR2 SFDVKD. The ends were cut back, 6 bases at V and 2 bases at J, with 5 bases in the middle. CDR3 length equals 12 residues. The CDR3 loop is CATSSYTDTQYF. CDR3 in DNA: TGTGCCACCAGTTCCTACACAGATACGCAGTATTTT.

The rearrangement uses TRBV28 and TRBJ1-1; TRBD1 matches 9 bases. The CDR3 runs to 16 residues. Germline V gene data show CDR1 as MDHEN and CDR2 as SYDVKM. V shed 5 bases, J shed 10 bases, and the junction held 17 bases outside the gene matches. CDR3 DNA sequence: TGTGCCAGCAGTAGCCCGGGACAGGGTAGTCCCTCGAGAGCTTTCTTT. Translation gives CASSSPGQGSPSRAFF. Supplemented by reference TRBV28 and TRBJ1-1, the full variable domain reads DVKVTQSSRYLVKRTGEKVFLECVQDMDHENMFWYRQDPGLGLRLIYFSYDVKMKEKGDIPEGYSVSREKKERFSLILESASTNQTSMYLCASSSPGQGSPSRAFFGQGTRLTVV.